A single sample gave rise to the 12 T cell receptor beta chains below, sequenced in a study of T cell repertoires in cytomegalovirus infection. No antigen has been identified for these receptors. TCRdb redid the calling of the reads with MiXCR, one entry per CDR3 protein. The profile shows fewer than 200,000 distinct CDR3 sequences, 20% to 25% of them singletons. The sequencing here drew on CD8+ T cells from cultured PBMCs, taken from culture after CMV antigen stimulation. The receptors were sampled from a human donor in good health (CMV status not recorded). Some clones in this sample may be carry-over from other donors' samples.

The rearrangement joins TRBV12-3 or TRBV12-4 to TRBJ2-7; D might be TRBD1 (6 bases). The CDR3 runs 15 residues. V shed 1 base and J shed 5 bases, with 15 bases lying between them. The CDR3 DNA reads TGTGCCAGCAGTTTAGGAAACAGGGTGGTAGACGAGCAGTACTTC. Its protein is CASSLGNRVVDEQYF.

There are a few counts of this clonotype. CDR3 loop: CASSFFGGGISTDTQYF. Written as DNA, the CDR3 is TGTGCCAGCAGTTTTTTTGGGGGGGGGATCAGCACAGATACGCAGTATTTT. The V call is TRBV28, the J call TRBJ2-3, with TRBD2 matching 7 bases. This CDR3 is 17 amino acids long. The V segment lost 3 bases and the J segment 0 bases; nucleotides outside the gene matches: 9. CDR1 and CDR2 from the germline V gene are MDHEN and SYDVKM.

Only a few counts were recorded for this clonotype. This chain connects TRBV6-2 or TRBV6-3 to TRBJ2-3; maybe TRBD1 (5 bases). The length of the CDR3 is 14 residues. Deletions cut 0 bases from V and 4 bases from J, with 8 bases between. Looked up from germline, CDR1 is MNHEY and CDR2 is SVGEGT. CDR3 sequence: CASSYSAGSDTQYF. The DNA of the CDR3 is TGTGCCAGCAGTTACTCGGCAGGGTCAGATACGCAGTATTTT.

This clonotype has just a few counts. The chain couples TRBV12-3 or TRBV12-4 to TRBJ1-1; D remains unclear. CDR3 size: 12 residues. Trimming took off 3 bases at V and 10 bases at J, with 12 bases between the two ends. CDR3 DNA: TGTGCCAGCAGTTTTAACCCCAGTCGAGCTTTCTTT. Translating gives CASSFNPSRAFF.

In this sample, this clonotype turned up a few times. The chain couples TRBV7-2 to TRBJ1-5, with D perhaps matching TRBD1 (5 bases). The V gene's germline CDR1 is SGHTA and CDR2 FQGNSA. The ends were cut back, 3 bases at V and 7 bases at J, with 10 bases in the middle. The CDR3 contains 13 residues. This chain's CDR3 is CASSLRRDQPQHF. The CDR3 DNA follows: TGTGCCAGCAGCTTGCGTAGGGACCAGCCCCAGCATTTT.

The rearrangement joins TRBV12-5 to TRBJ1-1, with TRBD1 as a possible D gene (6 bases). This CDR3 comprises 14 residues. V dropped 4 bases and J dropped 4 bases, with 13 bases sitting between them. Germline V lookup: CDR1 LGHNT, CDR2 FRNRAP. CDR3 region: CASGSGQRGTEAFF. CDR3 in DNA: TGTGCTAGTGGTTCAGGACAGAGAGGCACTGAAGCTTTCTTT.

In this sample, this clonotype turned up a few times. V usage is TRBV7-9 and J usage is TRBJ1-5; 7 bases fit TRBD1. CDR1 and CDR2 (germline): SEHNR, FQNEAQ (reference sequence). The CDR3 covers 16 residues. V trimming: 1 base; J trimming: 4 bases; junction bases outside the gene matches: 7. CDR3 amino acids: CASSLGAQGVNQPQHF. The CDR3 nucleotides are TGTGCCAGCAGCTTAGGGGCTCAGGGGGTGAATCAGCCCCAGCATTTT.

The chain joins TRBV20-1 to TRBJ2-1; D uncertain. The CDR3 loop spans 14 amino acids. Trimming took 6 bases from V and 2 from J, leaving 14 bases between them. From germline, CDR1 is DFQATT and CDR2 SNEGSKA (reference sequence). CDR3 nucleotide sequence: TGCAGTGCAACGGTGGCACGCGCCTACAATGAGCAGTTCTTC. Its protein is CSATVARAYNEQFF.

V usage is TRBV27 and J usage is TRBJ1-5, with D uncertain. Trimming cost V 3 bases and J 7 bases, with 10 bases left between them. Germline V CDR1 and CDR2: MNHEY, SMNVEV (reference sequence). CDR3 size: 13 residues. CDR3 region: CASSFRVDQPQHF. DNA for the CDR3: TGTGCCAGCAGTTTTAGGGTGGACCAGCCCCAGCATTTT.

This clonotype was detected only a few times. V and J are TRBV7-2 and TRBJ2-7; D unresolved. CDR1 and CDR2 (germline): SGHTA, FQGNSA. V shed 5 bases and J shed 1 base, with 15 bases lying between them. This CDR3 is 15 amino acids long. The CDR3 is CASSALDIGSYEQYF. The CDR3 DNA reads TGTGCCAGCAGCGCCCTGGATATTGGATCCTACGAGCAGTACTTC.

The CDR3 here is CASSLTAFGGNTIYF. For the CDR3, the DNA is TGTGCCAGCAGCTTGACCGCCTTCGGCGGAAACACCATATATTTT. The V gene is TRBV7-2, the J gene TRBJ1-3; no definite D call. The CDR3 consists of 15 residues. V lost 3 bases and J lost 4, with 13 bases in between. From germline, CDR1 is SGHTA and CDR2 FQGNSA.

This clonotype was counted only a few times. The rearrangement joins TRBV7-8 to TRBJ2-1, with D unclear. V was trimmed by 3 bases and J by 9 bases, leaving 18 bases between them. Germline V gene data show CDR1 as SGHVS and CDR2 as FQNEAQ. The CDR3 is 15 amino acids. CDR3 region: CASSLGTSRIGEQFF. In nucleotides, the CDR3 is TGTGCCAGCAGCTTGGGTACGTCGCGGATAGGTGAGCAGTTCTTC.